This TCR beta chain was retrieved from a study of OX40 agonist ivuxolimab in advanced cancers. The CDR3 is 14 amino acids. Germline CDR1 MDHEN, CDR2 SYDVKM. Between the trimmed V and J ends, which lost 2 bases and 6 bases, there was a span of 11 bases. Some clones are missing from TCRdb's copy, which holds only in-frame ones; the method was immunoSEQ multiplex PCR. The table lists tens of thousands of clones, under 90% of them singletons, with approximately 1.7% in the top ten. The sequence was obtained from an adult with an advanced solid tumor such as melanoma, head and neck, liver or kidney cancer. The chain combines TRBV28 with TRBJ2-1; maybe TRBD2 (6 bases). Specimen: CD4+ or CD8+ T cells sorted from blood, collected in a trial of the OX40 agonist ivuxolimab. CDR3 nucleotides: TGTGCCAGCAGTTTAAGGGAGGCGAGCAATGAGCAGTTCTTC. It translates to CASSLREASNEQFF.